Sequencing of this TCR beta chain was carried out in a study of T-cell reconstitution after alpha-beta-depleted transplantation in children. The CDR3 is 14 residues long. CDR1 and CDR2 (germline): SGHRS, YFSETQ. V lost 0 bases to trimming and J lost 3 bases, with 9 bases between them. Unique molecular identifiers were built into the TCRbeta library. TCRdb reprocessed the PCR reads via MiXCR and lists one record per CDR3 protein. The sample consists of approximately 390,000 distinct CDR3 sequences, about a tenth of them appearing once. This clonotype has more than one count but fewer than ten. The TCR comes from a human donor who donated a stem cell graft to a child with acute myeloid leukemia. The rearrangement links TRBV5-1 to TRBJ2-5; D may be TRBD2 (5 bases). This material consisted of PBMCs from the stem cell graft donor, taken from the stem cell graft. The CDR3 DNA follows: TGCGCCAGCAGCTTGGGGTCCGGGGAAGAGACCCAGTACTTC. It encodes CASSLGSGEETQYF.